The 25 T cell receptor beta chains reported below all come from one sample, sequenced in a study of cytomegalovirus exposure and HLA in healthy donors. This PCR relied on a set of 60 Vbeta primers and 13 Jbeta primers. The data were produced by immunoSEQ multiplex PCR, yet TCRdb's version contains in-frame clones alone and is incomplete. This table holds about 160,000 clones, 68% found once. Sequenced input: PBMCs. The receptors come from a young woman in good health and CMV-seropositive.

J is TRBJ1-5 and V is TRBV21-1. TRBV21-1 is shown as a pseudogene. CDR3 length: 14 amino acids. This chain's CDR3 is CASTPGGSNQPQHF. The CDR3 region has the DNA TGTGCCAGCACGCCCGGGGGGAGCAATCAGCCCCAGCATTTT.

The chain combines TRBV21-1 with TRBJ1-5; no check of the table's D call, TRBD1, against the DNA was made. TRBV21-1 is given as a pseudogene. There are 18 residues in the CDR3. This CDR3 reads CASSKATRDREVGQPQHF. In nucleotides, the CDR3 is TGTGCCAGCAGCAAAGCAACTCGGGACAGGGAAGTGGGACAGCCCCAGCATTTT.

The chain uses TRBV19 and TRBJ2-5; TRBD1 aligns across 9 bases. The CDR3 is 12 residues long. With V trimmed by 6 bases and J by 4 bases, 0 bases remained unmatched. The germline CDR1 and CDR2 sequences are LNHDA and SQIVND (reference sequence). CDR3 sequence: CASRQGAETQYF. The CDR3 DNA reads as TGTGCCAGTAGACAGGGGGCAGAGACCCAGTACTTC.

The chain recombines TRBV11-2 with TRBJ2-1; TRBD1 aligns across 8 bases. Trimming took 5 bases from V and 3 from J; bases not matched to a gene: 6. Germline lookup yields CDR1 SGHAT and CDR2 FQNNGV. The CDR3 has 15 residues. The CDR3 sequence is CASSMGQVFYNEQFF. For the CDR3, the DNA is TGTGCCAGCAGCATGGGACAGGTCTTCTACAATGAGCAGTTCTTC.

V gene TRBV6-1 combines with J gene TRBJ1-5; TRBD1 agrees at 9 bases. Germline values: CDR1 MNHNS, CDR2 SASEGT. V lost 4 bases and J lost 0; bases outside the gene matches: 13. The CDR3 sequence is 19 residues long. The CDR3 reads CASSGPRDRVIYSNQPQHF. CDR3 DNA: TGTGCCAGCAGTGGTCCCCGGGACAGGGTTATTTATAGCAATCAGCCCCAGCATTTT.

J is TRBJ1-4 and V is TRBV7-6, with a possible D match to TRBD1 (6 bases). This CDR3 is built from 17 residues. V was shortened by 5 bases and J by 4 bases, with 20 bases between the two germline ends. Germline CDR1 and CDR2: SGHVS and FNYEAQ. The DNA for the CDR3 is TGTGCCAGCAGCCCCTCTCTCAGGGGCGTGGGTAATGAAAAACTGTTTTTT. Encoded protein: CASSPSLRGVGNEKLFF.

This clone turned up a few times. CDR3 region: CASSHAQGAVTDTQYF. CDR3 nucleotide sequence: TGTGCCAGCAGCCATGCCCAGGGGGCGGTAACAGATACGCAGTATTTT. The rearrangement joins TRBV11-2 to TRBJ2-3; 8 bases agree with TRBD1. Germline-derived CDR1 and CDR2 are SGHAT and FQNNGV. CDR3 length: 16 amino acids. V dropped 5 bases and J dropped 3; count of bases not matched to a gene: 10.

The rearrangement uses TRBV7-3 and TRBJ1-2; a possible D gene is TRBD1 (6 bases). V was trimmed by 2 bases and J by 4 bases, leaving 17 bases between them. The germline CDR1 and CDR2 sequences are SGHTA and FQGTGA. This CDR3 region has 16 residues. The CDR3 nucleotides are TGTGCCAGCAGCTTAGGCCAGGGGCTTGGGGCCTATGGCTACACCTTC. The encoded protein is CASSLGQGLGAYGYTF.

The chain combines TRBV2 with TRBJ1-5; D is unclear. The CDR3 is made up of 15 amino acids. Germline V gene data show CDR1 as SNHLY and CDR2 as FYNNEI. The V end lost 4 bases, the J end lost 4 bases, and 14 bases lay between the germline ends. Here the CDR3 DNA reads TGTGCCAGCAGTGCTCGGGAGGCTAATAATCAGCCCCAGCATTTT. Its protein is CASSAREANNQPQHF.

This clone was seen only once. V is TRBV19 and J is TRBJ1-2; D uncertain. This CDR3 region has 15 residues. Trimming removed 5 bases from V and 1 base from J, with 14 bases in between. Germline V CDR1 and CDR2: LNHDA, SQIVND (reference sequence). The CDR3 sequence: CASSVLSGVNYGYTF. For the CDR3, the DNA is TGTGCCAGTAGTGTTCTCAGTGGAGTTAACTATGGCTACACCTTC.

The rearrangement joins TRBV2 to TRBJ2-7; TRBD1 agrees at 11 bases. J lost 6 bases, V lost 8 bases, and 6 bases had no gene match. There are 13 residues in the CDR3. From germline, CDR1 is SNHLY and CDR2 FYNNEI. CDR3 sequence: CASGVGTGGEQYF. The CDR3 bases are TGTGCCAGCGGAGTCGGGACAGGGGGCGAGCAGTACTTC.

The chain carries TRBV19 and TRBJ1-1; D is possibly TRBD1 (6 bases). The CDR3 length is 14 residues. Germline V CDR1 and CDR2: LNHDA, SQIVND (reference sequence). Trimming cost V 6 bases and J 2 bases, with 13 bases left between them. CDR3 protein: CASSPGTYNTEAFF. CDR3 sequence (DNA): TGTGCCAGTAGCCCCGGGACATATAACACTGAAGCTTTCTTT.

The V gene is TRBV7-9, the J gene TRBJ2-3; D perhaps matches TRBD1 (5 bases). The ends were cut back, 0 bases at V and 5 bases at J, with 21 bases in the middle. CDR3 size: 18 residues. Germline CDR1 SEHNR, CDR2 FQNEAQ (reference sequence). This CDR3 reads CASSLARFVGAQGDTQYF. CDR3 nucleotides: TGTGCCAGCAGCTTAGCGCGATTCGTAGGGGCTCAGGGAGATACGCAGTATTTT. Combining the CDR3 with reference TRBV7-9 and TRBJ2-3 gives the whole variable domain DTGVSQNPRHKITKRGQNVTFRCDPISEHNRLYWYRQTLGQGPEFLTYFQNEAQLEKSRLLSDRFSAERPKGSFSTLEIQRTEQGDSAMYLCASSLARFVGAQGDTQYFGPGTRLTVL.

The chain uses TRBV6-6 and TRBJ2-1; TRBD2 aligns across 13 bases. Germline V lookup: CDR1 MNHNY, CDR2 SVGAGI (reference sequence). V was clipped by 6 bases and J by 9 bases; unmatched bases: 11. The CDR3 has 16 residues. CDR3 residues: CASSLSGTSGVFEQFF. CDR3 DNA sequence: TGTGCCAGCAGCCTCTCCGGGACTAGCGGGGTTTTTGAGCAGTTCTTC.

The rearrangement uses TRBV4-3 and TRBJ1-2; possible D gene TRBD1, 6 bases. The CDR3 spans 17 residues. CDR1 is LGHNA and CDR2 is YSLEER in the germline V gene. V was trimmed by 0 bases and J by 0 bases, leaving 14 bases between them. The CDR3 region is CASSQDFGQRTNYGYTF. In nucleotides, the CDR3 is TGCGCCAGCAGCCAAGATTTCGGACAGAGGACTAACTATGGCTACACCTTC.

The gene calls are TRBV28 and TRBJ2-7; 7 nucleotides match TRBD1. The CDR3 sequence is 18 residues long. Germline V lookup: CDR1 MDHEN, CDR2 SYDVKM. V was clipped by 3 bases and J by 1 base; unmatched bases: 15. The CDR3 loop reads CASSFLSGRRGWSYEQYF. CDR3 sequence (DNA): TGTGCCAGCAGTTTTCTGTCGGGGCGCAGGGGGTGGTCCTACGAGCAGTACTTC. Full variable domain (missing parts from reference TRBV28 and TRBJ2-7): DVKVTQSSRYLVKRTGEKVFLECVQDMDHENMFWYRQDPGLGLRLIYFSYDVKMKEKGDIPEGYSVSREKKERFSLILESASTNQTSMYLCASSFLSGRRGWSYEQYFGPGTRLTVT.

In nucleotides, the CDR3 is TGTGCCAGTAGCTCCACTACAGGGTCGAATTCACCCCTCCACTTT. The encoded protein is CASSSTTGSNSPLHF. J is TRBJ1-6 and V is TRBV19, with D possibly matching TRBD1 (6 bases). Trimming pared 6 bases from V and 7 bases from J, leaving 16 bases between. The CDR3 totals 15 residues. Germline lookup yields CDR1 LNHDA and CDR2 SQIVND (reference sequence).

Here the CDR3 DNA reads TGTGCCATCAGTGAGTCGGTACTAGGGTCCTACGAGCAGTACTTC. Translated: CAISESVLGSYEQYF. The V gene is TRBV10-3, the J gene TRBJ2-5; maybe TRBD2 (5 bases). The J call may be in error: the DNA end matches TRBJ2-7 better. The CDR3 sequence is 15 residues long. CDR1 is ENHRY, CDR2 SYGVKD, per germline.

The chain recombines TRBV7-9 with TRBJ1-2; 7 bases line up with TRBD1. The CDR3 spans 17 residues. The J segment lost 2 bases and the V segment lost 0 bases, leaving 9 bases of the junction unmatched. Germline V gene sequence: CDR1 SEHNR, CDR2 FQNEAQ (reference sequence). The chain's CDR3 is CASSLAPGRGQNYGYTF. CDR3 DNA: TGTGCCAGCAGCTTAGCCCCGGGAAGGGGGCAGAACTATGGCTACACCTTC.

The DNA for the CDR3 is TGTGCCAGCAGCTTGGGGAGCAGGGGGAGCACTGAAGCTTTCTTT. It is translated as CASSLGSRGSTEAFF. V is TRBV5-4 and J is TRBJ1-1; 7 bases are shared with TRBD1. CDR1 is SGHNT and CDR2 is YYREEE in the germline V gene (reference sequence). Trimming cost V 0 bases and J 4 bases; bases outside gene matches: 6. CDR3 length: 15 residues.

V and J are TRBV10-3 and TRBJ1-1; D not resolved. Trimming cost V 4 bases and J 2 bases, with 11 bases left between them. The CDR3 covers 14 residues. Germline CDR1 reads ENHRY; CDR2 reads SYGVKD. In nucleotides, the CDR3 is TGTGCCATCAGTGCGGAGGGATTAAACACTGAAGCTTTCTTT. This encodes CAISAEGLNTEAFF.

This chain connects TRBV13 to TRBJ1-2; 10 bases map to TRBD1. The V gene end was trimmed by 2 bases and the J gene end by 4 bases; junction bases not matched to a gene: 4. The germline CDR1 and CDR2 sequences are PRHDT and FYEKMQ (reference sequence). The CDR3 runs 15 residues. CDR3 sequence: CASSLMTGGVYGYTF. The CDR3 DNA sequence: TGTGCCAGCAGCTTAATGACAGGGGGCGTCTATGGCTACACCTTC.

The CDR3 DNA reads TGCGCCAGCAGCTCACAGGGCCTTGAAGCTTTCTTT. This translates into CASSSQGLEAFF. The chain combines TRBV5-1 with TRBJ1-1, with TRBD1 as a possible D gene (6 bases). The germline V and J ends were trimmed by 3 bases and 7 bases, with 10 bases remaining between them. Germline V gives CDR1 SGHRS, CDR2 YFSETQ. The CDR3 consists of 12 residues.

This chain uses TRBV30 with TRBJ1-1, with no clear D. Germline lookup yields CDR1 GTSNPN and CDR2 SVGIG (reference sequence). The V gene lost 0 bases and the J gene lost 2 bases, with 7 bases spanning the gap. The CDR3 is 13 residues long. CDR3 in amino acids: CAWSVSLNTEAFF. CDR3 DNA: TGTGCCTGGAGTGTTTCTCTTAACACTGAAGCTTTCTTT.

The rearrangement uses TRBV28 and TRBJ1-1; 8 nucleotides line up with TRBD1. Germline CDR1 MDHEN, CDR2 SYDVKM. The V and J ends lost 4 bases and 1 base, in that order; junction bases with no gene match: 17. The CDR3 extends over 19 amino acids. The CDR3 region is CASSSWTGQGVQPNTEAFF. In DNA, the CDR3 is TGTGCCAGCAGTTCTTGGACAGGGCAGGGGGTTCAACCGAACACTGAAGCTTTCTTT. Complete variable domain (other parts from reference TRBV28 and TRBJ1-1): DVKVTQSSRYLVKRTGEKVFLECVQDMDHENMFWYRQDPGLGLRLIYFSYDVKMKEKGDIPEGYSVSREKKERFSLILESASTNQTSMYLCASSSWTGQGVQPNTEAFFGQGTRLTVV.